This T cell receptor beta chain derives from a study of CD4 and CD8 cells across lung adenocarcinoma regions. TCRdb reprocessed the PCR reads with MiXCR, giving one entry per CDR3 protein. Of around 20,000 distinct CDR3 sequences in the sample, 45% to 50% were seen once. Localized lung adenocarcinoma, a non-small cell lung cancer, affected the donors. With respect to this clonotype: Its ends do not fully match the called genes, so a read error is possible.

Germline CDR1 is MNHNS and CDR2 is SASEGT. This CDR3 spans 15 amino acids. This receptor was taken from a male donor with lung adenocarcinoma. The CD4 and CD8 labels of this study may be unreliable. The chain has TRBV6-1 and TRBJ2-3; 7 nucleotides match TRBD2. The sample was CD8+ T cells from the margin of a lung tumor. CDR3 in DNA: TGTGCCCGCAGCCCGGGGCTAGCGGCCGAAGATACGCAGTACTTT. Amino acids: CARSPGLAAEDTQYF.